Included here is one T cell receptor (beta chain) sequence, with context. Which antigen it targets is not known. Base qualities are not provided; no much larger clone lies one nucleotide away. The junction shows trimming of 6 bases on V and 1 base on J, plus 13 bases between the germline ends. The germline V gene (reference sequence) yields WNHNN for CDR1 and SYGVQD for CDR2. The CDR3 measures 15 amino acids from cysteine to phenylalanine. Only the CDR3 portion is preserved as DNA: 45 bases, with reading frame beginning at the first base. The entry originates in a study of blood T cell repertoires in COVID-19 (dated by TCRdb to about 2020). Context from the whole study: Samples from collaborators originated in the United States, Italy and Spain and spanned both the acute and convalescent phases of COVID-19. The material from the prospective study consisted of cDNA or gDNA derived from T cells, B-cell-depleted T cells, or PBMCs. Subjects who had been exposed to COVID-19, were actively infected with it, or had recovered from it provided the deeply sampled blood TCRbeta repertoires that made up the dataset. The repertoires were released in a freely available public database meant as a resource for research on the immune response to SARS-CoV-2. Samples were obtained from the ongoing ImmuneRACE study (first 160 participants) and from 1,254 subjects provided by 6 global collaborators. Nearly every sample came with metadata listing a de-identified subject ID, COVID-19 status, age in years and sex. Where available, HLA class I and class II types were obtained from metadata supplied by the sample provider rather than from assay-based typing.

TCRbeta CDR3 regions were amplified from genomic DNA using the immunoSEQ Assay, a bias-controlled multiplex PCR. The study's own analysis went as follows. The number of nucleated cells in each sample was estimated by amplification of reference gene primers within the assay. To quantify the absolute abundance of each unique TCRbeta CDR3 rearrangement, sequence reads were collapsed and filtered. For each sample, productive Simpson clonality was calculated by taking the square root of Simpson's diversity index across productive rearrangements. Here the immuneACCESS table is served through TCRdb, limited to in-frame sequences with V and J called. Missing clones are a known gap in these copies; in checked studies unresolved V genes cover under half, and the rest lacks a known reason. The DNA gave D and trimming, while V, J and clone size come from that table. Present in this sample are about 300,000 clones, 85% to 90% of which were seen just once. The biggest ten clones account for approximately 4.6% of the sample.

Whole blood was collected in K2EDTA tubes by collaborating institutions according to the institutions' own protocols. For TCRbeta analysis, collaborator samples were shipped as frozen whole blood, as isolated PBMCs, or as DNA extracted from either sample type. The paper as a whole reports these results and caveats: Clinical and demographic metadata were provided uncurated, with the amount varying by source and participant.

This clonotype was obtained from a middle-aged man with acute or convalescent COVID-19. Material for sequencing was peripheral blood. The chain couples TRBV10-1 to TRBJ2-4; no confident D gene assignment can be made. This receptor has the CDR3 CASRRESVAKNIQYF. The DNA sequence follows: TGCGCCAGCAGACGAGAATCGGTGGCCAAAAACATTCAGTACTTC.